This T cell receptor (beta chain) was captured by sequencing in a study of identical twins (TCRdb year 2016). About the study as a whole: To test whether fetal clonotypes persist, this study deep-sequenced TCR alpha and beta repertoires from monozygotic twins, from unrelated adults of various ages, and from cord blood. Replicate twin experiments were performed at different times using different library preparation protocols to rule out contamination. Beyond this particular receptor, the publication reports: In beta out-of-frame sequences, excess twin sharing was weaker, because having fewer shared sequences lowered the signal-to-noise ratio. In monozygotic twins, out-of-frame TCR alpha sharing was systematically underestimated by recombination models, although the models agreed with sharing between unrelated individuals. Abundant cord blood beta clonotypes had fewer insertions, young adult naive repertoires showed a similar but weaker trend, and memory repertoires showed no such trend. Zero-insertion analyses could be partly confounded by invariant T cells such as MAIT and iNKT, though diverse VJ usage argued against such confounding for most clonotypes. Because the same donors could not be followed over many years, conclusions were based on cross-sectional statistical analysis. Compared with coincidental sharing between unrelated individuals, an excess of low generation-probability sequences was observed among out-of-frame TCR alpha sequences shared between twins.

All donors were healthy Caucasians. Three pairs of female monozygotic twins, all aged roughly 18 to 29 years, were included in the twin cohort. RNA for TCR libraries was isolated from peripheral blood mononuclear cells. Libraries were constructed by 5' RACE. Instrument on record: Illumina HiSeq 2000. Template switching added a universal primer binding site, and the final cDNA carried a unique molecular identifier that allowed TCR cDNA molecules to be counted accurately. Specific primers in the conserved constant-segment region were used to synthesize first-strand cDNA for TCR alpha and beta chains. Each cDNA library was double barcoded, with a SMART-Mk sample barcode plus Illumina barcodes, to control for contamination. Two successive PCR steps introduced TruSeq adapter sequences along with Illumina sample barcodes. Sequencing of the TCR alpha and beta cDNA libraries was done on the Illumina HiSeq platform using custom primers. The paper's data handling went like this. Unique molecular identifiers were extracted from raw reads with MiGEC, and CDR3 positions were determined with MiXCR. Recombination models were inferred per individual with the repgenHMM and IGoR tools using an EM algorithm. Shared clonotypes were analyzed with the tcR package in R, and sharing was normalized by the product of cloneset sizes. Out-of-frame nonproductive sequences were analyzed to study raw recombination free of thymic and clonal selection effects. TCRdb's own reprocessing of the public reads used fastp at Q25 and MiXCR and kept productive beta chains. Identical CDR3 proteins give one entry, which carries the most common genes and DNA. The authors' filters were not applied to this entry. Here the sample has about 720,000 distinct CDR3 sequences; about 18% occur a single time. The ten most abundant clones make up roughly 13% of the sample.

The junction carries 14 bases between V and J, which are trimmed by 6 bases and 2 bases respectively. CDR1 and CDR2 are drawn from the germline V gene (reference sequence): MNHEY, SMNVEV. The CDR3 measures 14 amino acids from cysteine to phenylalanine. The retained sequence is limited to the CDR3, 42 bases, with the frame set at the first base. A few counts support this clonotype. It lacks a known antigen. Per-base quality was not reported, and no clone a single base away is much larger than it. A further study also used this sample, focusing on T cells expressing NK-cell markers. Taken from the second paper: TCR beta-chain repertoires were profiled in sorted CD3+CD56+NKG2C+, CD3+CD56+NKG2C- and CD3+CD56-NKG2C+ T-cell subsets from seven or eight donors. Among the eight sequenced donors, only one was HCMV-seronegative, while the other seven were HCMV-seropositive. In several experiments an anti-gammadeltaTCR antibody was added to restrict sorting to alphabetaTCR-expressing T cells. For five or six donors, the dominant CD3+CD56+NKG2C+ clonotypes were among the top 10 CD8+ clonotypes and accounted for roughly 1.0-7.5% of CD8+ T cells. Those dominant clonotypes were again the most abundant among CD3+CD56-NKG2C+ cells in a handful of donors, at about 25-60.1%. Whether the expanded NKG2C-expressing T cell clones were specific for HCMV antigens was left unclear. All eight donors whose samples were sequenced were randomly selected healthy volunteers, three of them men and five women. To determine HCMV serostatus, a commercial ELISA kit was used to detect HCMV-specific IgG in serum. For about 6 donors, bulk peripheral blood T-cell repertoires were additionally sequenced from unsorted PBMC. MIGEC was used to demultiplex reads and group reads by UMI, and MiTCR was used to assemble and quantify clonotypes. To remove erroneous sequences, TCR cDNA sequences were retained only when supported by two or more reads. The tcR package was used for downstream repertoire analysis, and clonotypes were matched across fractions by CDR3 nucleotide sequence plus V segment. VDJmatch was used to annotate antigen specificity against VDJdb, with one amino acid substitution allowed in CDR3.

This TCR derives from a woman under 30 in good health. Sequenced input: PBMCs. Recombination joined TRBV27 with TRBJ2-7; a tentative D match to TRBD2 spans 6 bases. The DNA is TGTGCCAGCAGAATAGGCGGGACCCCCTACGAGCAGTACTTC. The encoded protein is CASRIGGTPYEQYF.